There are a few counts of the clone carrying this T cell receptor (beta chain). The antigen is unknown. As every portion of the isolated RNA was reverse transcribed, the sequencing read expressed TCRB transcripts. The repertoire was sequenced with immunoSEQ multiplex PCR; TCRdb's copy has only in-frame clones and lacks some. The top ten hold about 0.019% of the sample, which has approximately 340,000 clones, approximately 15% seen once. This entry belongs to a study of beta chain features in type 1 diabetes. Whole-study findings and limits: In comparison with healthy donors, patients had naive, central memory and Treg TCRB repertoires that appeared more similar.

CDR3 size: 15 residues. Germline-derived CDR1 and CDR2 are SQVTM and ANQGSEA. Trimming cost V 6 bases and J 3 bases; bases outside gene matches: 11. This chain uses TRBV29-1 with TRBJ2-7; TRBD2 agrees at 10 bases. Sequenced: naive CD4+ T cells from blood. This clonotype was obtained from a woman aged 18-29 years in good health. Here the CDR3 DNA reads TGCAGCGTAGCTAGACGTCCTAGCGGGAGCTACGAGCAGTACTTC. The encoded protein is CSVARRPSGSYEQYF.